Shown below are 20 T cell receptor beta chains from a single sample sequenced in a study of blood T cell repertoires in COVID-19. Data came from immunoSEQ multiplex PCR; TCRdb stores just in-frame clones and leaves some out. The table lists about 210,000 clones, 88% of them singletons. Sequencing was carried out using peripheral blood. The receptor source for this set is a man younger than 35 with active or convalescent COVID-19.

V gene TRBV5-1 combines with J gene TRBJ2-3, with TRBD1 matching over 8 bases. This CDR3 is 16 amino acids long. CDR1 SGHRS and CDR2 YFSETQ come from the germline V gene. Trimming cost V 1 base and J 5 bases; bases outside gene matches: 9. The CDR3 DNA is TGCGCCAGCAGCTTGAAAGGACAGGGTTCTCAAGATACGCAGTATTTT. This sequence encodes CASSLKGQGSQDTQYF.

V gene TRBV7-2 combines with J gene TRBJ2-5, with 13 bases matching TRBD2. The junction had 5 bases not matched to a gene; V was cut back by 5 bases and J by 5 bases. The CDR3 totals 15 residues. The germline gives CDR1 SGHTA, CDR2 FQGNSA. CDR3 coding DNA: TGTGCCAGCAGCCCCGGGACTAGCGGGGCGGAGACCCAGTACTTC. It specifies CASSPGTSGAETQYF.

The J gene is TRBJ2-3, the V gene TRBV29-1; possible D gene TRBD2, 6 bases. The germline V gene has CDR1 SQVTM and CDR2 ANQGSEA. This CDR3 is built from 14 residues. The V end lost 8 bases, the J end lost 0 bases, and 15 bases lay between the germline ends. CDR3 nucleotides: TGCAGCTTTTGGGGGGACTCTAGCACAGATACGCAGTATTTT. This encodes CSFWGDSSTDTQYF.

The DNA for the CDR3 is TGTGCCAGCAGTGAACCCTCGGGACAGGGCGACGAGCAGTACTTC. It translates to CASSEPSGQGDEQYF. This rearrangement joins TRBV6-1 to TRBJ2-7, with 9 bases matching TRBD1. CDR1 is MNHNS and CDR2 is SASEGT in the germline V gene. With V trimmed by 2 bases and J by 5 bases, 7 bases remained unmatched. The CDR3 is 15 residues long.

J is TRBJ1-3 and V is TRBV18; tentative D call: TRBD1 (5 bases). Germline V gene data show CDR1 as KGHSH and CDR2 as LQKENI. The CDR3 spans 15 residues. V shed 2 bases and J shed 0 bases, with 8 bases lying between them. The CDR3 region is CASSPAGNSGNTIYF. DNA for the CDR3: TGTGCCAGCTCACCAGCAGGGAACTCTGGAAACACCATATATTTT. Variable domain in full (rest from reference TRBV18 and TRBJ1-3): NAGVMQNPRHLVRRRGQEARLRCSPMKGHSHVYWYRQLPEEGLKFMVYLQKENIIDESGMPKERFSAEFPKEGPSILRIQQVVRGDSAAYFCASSPAGNSGNTIYFGEGSWLTVV.

The CDR3 nucleotides are TGTGCCAGCAGCGACACCAGTGCCTCATACAATGAGCAGTTCTTC. Protein product: CASSDTSASYNEQFF. The chain combines TRBV7-6 with TRBJ2-1, with D unclear. The CDR3 contains 15 residues. CDR1 and CDR2 (germline): SGHVS, FNYEAQ. Trimming removed 5 bases from V and 4 bases from J, with 15 bases in between. Looking up the rest from reference TRBV7-6 and TRBJ2-1 gives the full variable domain: GAGVSQSPRYKVTKRGQDVALRCDPISGHVSLYWYRQALGQGPEFLTYFNYEAQQDKSGLPNDRFSAERPEGSISTLTIQRTEQRDSAMYRCASSDTSASYNEQFFGPGTRLTVL.

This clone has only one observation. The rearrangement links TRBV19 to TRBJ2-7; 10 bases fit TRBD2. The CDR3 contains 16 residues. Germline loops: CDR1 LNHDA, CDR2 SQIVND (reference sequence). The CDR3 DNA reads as TGTGCAACGGACTCGAGAGCGGGAGGGTTGATTGGCGAGCAGTACTTC. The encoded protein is CATDSRAGGLIGEQYF.

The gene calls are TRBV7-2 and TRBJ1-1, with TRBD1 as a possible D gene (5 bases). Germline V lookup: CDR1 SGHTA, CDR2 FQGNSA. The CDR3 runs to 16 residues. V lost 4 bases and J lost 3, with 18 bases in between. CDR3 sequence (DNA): TGTGCCAGCAGCTCGGGCGCAGGGCTTTTGCACACTGAAGCTTTCTTT. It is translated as CASSSGAGLLHTEAFF. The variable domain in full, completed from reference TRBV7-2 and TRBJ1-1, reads GAGVSQSPSNKVTEKGKDVELRCDPISGHTALYWYRQSLGQGLEFLIYFQGNSAPDKSGLPSDRFSAERTGGSVSTLTIQRTQQEDSAVYLCASSSGAGLLHTEAFFGQGTRLTVV.

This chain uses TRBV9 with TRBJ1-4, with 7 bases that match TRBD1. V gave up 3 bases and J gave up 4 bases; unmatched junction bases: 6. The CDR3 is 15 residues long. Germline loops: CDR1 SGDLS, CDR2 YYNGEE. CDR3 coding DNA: TGTGCCAGCAGCGAGGGGGACAGAGTTAATGAAAAACTGTTTTTT. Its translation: CASSEGDRVNEKLFF.

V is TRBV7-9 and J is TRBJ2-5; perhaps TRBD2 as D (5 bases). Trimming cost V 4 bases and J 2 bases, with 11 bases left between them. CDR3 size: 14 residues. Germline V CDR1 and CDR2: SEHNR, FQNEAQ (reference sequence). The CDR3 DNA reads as TGTGCCAGCAGCTCCCGGACGGGACAAGAGACCCAGTACTTC. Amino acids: CASSSRTGQETQYF. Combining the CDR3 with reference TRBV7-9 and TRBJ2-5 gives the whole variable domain DTGVSQNPRHKITKRGQNVTFRCDPISEHNRLYWYRQTLGQGPEFLTYFQNEAQLEKSRLLSDRFSAERPKGSFSTLEIQRTEQGDSAMYLCASSSRTGQETQYFGPGTRLLVL.

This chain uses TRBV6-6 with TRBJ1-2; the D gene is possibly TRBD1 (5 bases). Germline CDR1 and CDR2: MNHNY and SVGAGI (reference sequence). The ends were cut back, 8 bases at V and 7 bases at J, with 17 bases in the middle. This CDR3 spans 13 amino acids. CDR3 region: CASSTGVLTGYTF. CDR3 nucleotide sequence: TGTGCCAGCTCAACGGGGGTCCTAACTGGCTACACCTTC.

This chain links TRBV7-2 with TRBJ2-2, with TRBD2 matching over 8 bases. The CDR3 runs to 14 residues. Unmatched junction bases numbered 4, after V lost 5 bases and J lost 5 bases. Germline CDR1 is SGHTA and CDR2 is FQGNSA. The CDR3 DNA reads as TGTGCCAGCAGCCCCGGGACTAGAACCGGGGAGCTGTTTTTT. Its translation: CASSPGTRTGELFF.

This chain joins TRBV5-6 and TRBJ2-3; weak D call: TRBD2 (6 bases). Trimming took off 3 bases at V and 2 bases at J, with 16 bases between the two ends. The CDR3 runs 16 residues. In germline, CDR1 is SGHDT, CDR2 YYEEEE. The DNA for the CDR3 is TGTGCCAGCAGCTGGGGGGTGGCGCGGGTCACAGATACGCAGTATTTT. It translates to CASSWGVARVTDTQYF.

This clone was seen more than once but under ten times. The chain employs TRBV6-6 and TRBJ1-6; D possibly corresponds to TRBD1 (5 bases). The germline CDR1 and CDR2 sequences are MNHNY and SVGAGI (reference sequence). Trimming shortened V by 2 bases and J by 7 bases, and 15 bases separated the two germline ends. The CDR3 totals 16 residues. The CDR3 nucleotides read TGTGCCAGCAGTTACGGTGTCATGGCAGGGAATTCACCCCTCCACTTT. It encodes CASSYGVMAGNSPLHF.

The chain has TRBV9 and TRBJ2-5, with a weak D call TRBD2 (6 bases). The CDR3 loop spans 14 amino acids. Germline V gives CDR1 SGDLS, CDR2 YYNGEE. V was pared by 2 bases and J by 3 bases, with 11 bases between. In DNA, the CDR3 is TGTGCCAGCAGCGTTAGCGGAAATGAAGAGACCCAGTACTTC. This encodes CASSVSGNEETQYF.

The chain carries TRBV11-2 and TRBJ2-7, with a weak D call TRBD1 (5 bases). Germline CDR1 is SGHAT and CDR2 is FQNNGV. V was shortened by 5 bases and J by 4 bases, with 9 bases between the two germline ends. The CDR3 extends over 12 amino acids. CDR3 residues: CASSPQGYEQYF. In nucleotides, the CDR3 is TGTGCCAGCAGCCCCCAGGGATACGAGCAGTACTTC.

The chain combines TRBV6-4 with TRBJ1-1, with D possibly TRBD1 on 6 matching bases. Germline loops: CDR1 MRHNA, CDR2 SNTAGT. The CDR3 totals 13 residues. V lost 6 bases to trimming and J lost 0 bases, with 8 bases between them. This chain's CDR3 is CASRQGMNTEAFF. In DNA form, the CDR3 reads TGTGCCAGCAGACAGGGCATGAACACTGAAGCTTTCTTT.

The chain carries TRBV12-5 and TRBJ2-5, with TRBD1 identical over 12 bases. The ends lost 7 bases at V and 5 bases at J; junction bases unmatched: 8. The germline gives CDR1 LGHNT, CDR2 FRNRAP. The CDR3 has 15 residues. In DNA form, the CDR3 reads TGTGCTAGTGCCCGGGACAGGGGGCGCGGGGAGACCCAGTACTTC. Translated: CASARDRGRGETQYF.

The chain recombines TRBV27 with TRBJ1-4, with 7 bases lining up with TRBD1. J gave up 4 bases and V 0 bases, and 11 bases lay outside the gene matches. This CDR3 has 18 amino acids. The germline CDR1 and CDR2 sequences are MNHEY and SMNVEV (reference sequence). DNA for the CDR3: TGTGCCAGCAGTTTATCGGGGGGACAGATACAAGATAATGAAAAACTGTTTTTT. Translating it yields CASSLSGGQIQDNEKLFF.

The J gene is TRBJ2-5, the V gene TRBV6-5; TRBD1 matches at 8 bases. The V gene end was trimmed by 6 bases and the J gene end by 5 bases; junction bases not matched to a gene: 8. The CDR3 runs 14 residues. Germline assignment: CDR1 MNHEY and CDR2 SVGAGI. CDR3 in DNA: TGTGCCAGCAGCCTGACAGGGGTGCAGGAGACCCAGTACTTC. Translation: CASSLTGVQETQYF.